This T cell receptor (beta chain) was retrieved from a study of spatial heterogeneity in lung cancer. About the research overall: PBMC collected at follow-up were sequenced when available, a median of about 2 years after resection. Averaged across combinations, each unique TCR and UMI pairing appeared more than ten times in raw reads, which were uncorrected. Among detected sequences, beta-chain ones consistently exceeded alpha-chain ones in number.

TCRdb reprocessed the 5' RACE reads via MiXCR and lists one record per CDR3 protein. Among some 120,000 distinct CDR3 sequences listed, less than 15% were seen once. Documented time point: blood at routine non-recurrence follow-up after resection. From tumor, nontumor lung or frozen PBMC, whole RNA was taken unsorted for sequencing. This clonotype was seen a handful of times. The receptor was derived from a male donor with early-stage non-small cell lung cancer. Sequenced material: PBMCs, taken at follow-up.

The CDR3 protein is CASSPLGNTIYF. The CDR3 DNA is TGTGCCAGCAGCCCGCTGGGGAACACCATATATTTT. V is TRBV6-2 or TRBV6-3 and J is TRBJ1-3; D is unresolved. CDR3 length equals 12 residues. Trimming removed 6 bases from V and 7 bases from J, with 10 bases in between. CDR1 is MNHEY, CDR2 SVGEGT, per germline.